These T cell receptor beta chains were read from a single sample in a study of T cells in Graves' hyperthyroidism and ophthalmopathy. TCRdb reanalysed the multiplex PCR reads using MiXCR and keeps one entry per CDR3 protein. The sample lists a few hundred thousand distinct CDR3 sequences, approximately 25% occurring once. Specimen: blood. Receptors were obtained from a man aged 45-65 years with Graves' hyperthyroidism. Each CDR3 is given with its conserved first and last residue. Clone size is shown for a subset of rows, as once, few, many or a class of expanded clone.

>TRBJ1-1|TRBV6-2/TRBV6-3|-
CASSYSKDTEAFF
>TRBJ2-2|TRBV28|few
CASRELDSGELFF
>TRBJ1-1|TRBV6-5|-
CASSYSGGEAFF
>TRBJ2-7|TRBV2|-
CASSTGRGPYEQYF
>TRBJ2-7|TRBV27|-
CASTDRSHEQYF
>TRBJ1-4|TRBV20-1|-
CSAGETNEKLFF
>TRBJ2-2|TRBV5-4|-
CASSLGLAGGGELFF
>TRBJ2-5|TRBV20-1|many
CSARGPWETQYF
>TRBJ2-2|TRBV7-3|-
CASSLRPSSPRGSNTGELFF
>TRBJ1-2|TRBV2|many
CASSEEGGEGYGYTF
>TRBJ2-3|TRBV12-3/TRBV12-4|many
CASSPSGTPTDTQYF
>TRBJ1-2|TRBV12-5|-
CASGSFRGYGYTF
>TRBJ1-4|TRBV7-2|few
CASSPDRSEKLFF
>TRBJ2-2|TRBV7-2|-
CASSLLSSDTGELFF
>TRBJ2-5|TRBV7-9|many
CASSLGGSETQYF
>TRBJ2-7|TRBV6-5|many
CASSYRAQGALPYEQYF
>TRBJ2-1|TRBV12-3/TRBV12-4|-
CASSYLAVDEQFF
>TRBJ1-3|TRBV29-1|-
CGVLQGSSGNTIYF
>TRBJ1-5|TRBV2|few
CASREGTRGQPQHF
>TRBJ1-1|TRBV5-1|-
CASSGTLNTEAFF
>TRBJ2-1|TRBV6-9|-
CASSYPGTSVRVEQFF
>TRBJ2-5|TRBV11-2|few
CASSLGGPFPGETQYF
>TRBJ2-1|TRBV28|many
CASRTVDNEQFF
>TRBJ2-2|TRBV7-2|few
CANSFRGRDGELFF
>TRBJ2-2|TRBV6-1|-
CASRHLAGDGNTGELFF
>TRBJ2-1|TRBV7-2|-
CASSDITRPDYNEQFF
>TRBJ1-1|TRBV19|-
CASSRSWDTEAFF
>TRBJ2-3|TRBV2|many
CASSVARERTDTQYF
>TRBJ1-4|TRBV5-1|-
CASSTPGQNNEKLFF
>TRBJ1-2|TRBV6-5|-
CASSYSYRTNYGYTF
>TRBJ2-7|TRBV11-2|few
CASSPTSQAGAYEQYF
>TRBJ2-1|TRBV25-1|-
CASSGLASYNEQFF
>TRBJ2-1|TRBV20-1|-
CSASHDPLAGGFYNEQFF
>TRBJ1-1|TRBV6-1|-
CATNDSGVSGFVNTEAFF
>TRBJ1-1|TRBV30|-
CAWSVGRNTEAFF
>TRBJ2-1|TRBV6-1|many
CASSVDMTSEQFF
>TRBJ2-1|TRBV20-1|-
CSARSGLVGEQFF
>TRBJ2-7|TRBV28|few
CASSFGAGATYEQYF
>TRBJ2-7|TRBV7-9|few
CASSRRGTENAYEQYF
>TRBJ2-3|TRBV3-1|few
CASSQGPASTDTQYF
>TRBJ1-2|TRBV7-9|-
CASSLGAGGPNYGYTF
>TRBJ2-1|TRBV20-1|once
CSATVAGANNEQFF
>TRBJ2-2|TRBV3-1|-
CASSLAIGRTGELFF
>TRBJ1-1|TRBV29-1|-
CSVRDRGLREAFF
>TRBJ2-5|TRBV5-1|few
CASSFNEETQYF
>TRBJ1-1|TRBV4-1|few
CASSQVREPLNTEAFF
>TRBJ1-1|TRBV5-1|few
CASSLVGPVNTEAFF
>TRBJ2-5|TRBV27|few
CASSTWTSGTQETQYF
>TRBJ2-3|TRBV24-1|-
CATSDLGTGLTDTQYF
>TRBJ2-7|TRBV6-1|few
CASGYGRYEQYF
>TRBJ1-3|TRBV3-1|few
CASSAGQLAFSGNTIYF
>TRBJ2-6|TRBV6-5|few
CASSYSQGLSGANVLTF
>TRBJ1-2|TRBV29-1|-
CSVWDSPYGYTF